This TCR beta chain stems from a study of beta chain features in type 1 diabetes. The overall study: All samples yielded some 110 million examined sorted cells.

Reverse transcription of all isolated RNA meant that expressed TCRB transcripts were sequenced. Here immunoSEQ multiplex PCR was the method, and the copy in TCRdb shows in-frame clones only, minus some. The sample lists a few hundred thousand clones, over 9% occurring once. Germline assignment: CDR1 LGHNA and CDR2 YSLEER. The V segment lost 6 bases and the J segment 11 bases; nucleotides outside the gene matches: 15. This CDR3 contains 15 residues. To note about this clone: Antigen unknown.

General observations from the study: Type 1 diabetes patients showed fewer insertions and more deletions at VDJ junctions. Moderate yet significant TCRB CDR3 shortening was seen in Type 1 diabetes patients in all four CD4+ subsets.

Sequenced material: central memory CD4+ T cells from blood. The sequence derives from a man in his thirties or forties with type 1 diabetes. The rearrangement joins TRBV4-3 to TRBJ1-1; 10 bases match TRBD1. Written as DNA, the CDR3 is TGCGCCAGCAGGGCTACCGGGACAGGGGAGAAGTCGGCTTTCTTT. Translated: CASRATGTGEKSAFF.